This is a list of T cell receptor beta chains from one sample in a study of CD8 T cells in ankylosing spondylitis. Via MiXCR, TCRdb re-called the 5' RACE reads, giving one row per CDR3 protein. The table lists about 130,000 distinct CDR3 sequences, 17% of them singletons, with roughly a third in the top ten. Source material: blood, either unsorted or a sorted T cell fraction (not recorded which). These receptors all stem from a male donor with ankylosing spondylitis. CDR3s include the opening cysteine and the closing phenylalanine or tryptophan. A D gene is named only where the DNA matches it firmly. Size is stated for part of the rows, as once, few or many counts, or as a class when the clone is expanded.

.	.	TRBV7-2	TRBJ1-1	14	TGTGCCAGCAGCATCAGACCGATGGGGGTAGGAGCTTTCTTT	CASSIRPMGVGAFF
few	TRBD1	TRBV24-1	TRBJ2-5	14	TGTGCCACCAGTGACCCGGGACAGCAAGAGACCCAGTACTTC	CATSDPGQQETQYF
few	TRBD2	TRBV4-3	TRBJ2-1	18	TGCGCCAGCAGCCGAGACCGGACTAGCGGAGGCTCCTACAATGAGCAGTTCTTC	CASSRDRTSGGSYNEQFF
few	.	TRBV25-1	TRBJ2-6	15	TGTGCCAGCAGTGAATTAACGGGAGGGGCCAACGTCCTGACTTTC	CASSELTGGANVLTF
.	TRBD2	TRBV5-1	TRBJ2-1	14	TGCGCCAGCAGCTTTTCTAGCGGGAGAGGTGAGCAGTTCTTC	CASSFSSGRGEQFF
few	.	TRBV20-1	TRBJ1-1	13	TGCAGTGCGAGAGACCCTGCCAACGCTGAAGCTTTCTTT	CSARDPANAEAFF
.	.	TRBV20-1	TRBJ1-4	14	TGCAGTGCTAGAGACAGGGAGGGTGGTGAAAAACTGTTTTTT	CSARDREGGEKLFF
.	TRBD2	TRBV11-1	TRBJ2-1	18	TGTGCCAGCAGCTTAGACCCCTTTCTAGCGGGAGGAAGGAATGAGCAGTTCTTC	CASSLDPFLAGGRNEQFF
few	.	TRBV12-3/TRBV12-4	TRBJ1-2	15	TGTGCCAGCAGTTTTTCGGCGAGAGGTAACTATGGCTACACCTTC	CASSFSARGNYGYTF
.	.	TRBV12-3/TRBV12-4	TRBJ2-5	12	TGTGCCAGCAGGGCGGACCAGGAGACCCAGTACTTC	CASRADQETQYF
.	TRBD2	TRBV4-1	TRBJ2-5	17	TGCGCCAGCAGCCAAGGAGAGACTAGCGTGTACCAAGAGACCCAGTACTTC	CASSQGETSVYQETQYF
.	.	TRBV19	TRBJ2-1	14	TGTGCCAGTAGTGACTCCGCCTATTACAATGAGCAGTTCTTC	CASSDSAYYNEQFF
many	.	TRBV27	TRBJ2-1	9	TGTGCCAGTGGGGATGAGCAGTTCTTC	CASGDEQFF
many	TRBD2	TRBV9	TRBJ2-5	15	TGTGCCAGCAGCGTAGGTGGACTAGCGGGTGAAACCCAGTACTTC	CASSVGGLAGETQYF
.	TRBD2	TRBV5-1	TRBJ2-4	16	TGCGCCAGCAGCCTGGGACTAGCGGGAGTGGGGGACATTCAGTACTTC	CASSLGLAGVGDIQYF
few	.	TRBV28	TRBJ2-7	16	TGTGCCAGCAGTTTCCCCCCGGGACTGTCGCGCTACGAGCAGTACTTC	CASSFPPGLSRYEQYF
.	.	TRBV7-9	TRBJ2-7	14	TGTGCCAGCAGCTCCGGGACCGCGACCTACGAGCAGTACTTC	CASSSGTATYEQYF
few	.	TRBV12-3/TRBV12-4	TRBJ2-7	14	TGTGCCAGCAGTTTAACCCTGAGGGCCTACGAGCAGTACTTC	CASSLTLRAYEQYF
few	.	TRBV15	TRBJ1-1	17	TGTGCCACCAGCAGAGATAGGAGTGTCAGGGTTTGGACTGAAGCTTTCTTT	CATSRDRSVRVWTEAFF
many	.	TRBV27	TRBJ1-5	14	TGTGCCAGCAGTTTATCCAGGGTGGGTCAGCCCCAGCATTTT	CASSLSRVGQPQHF
.	TRBD2	TRBV12-3/TRBV12-4	TRBJ2-3	16	TGTGCCAGCAACCCTAGCGGGAGGGGGAGAGCAGATACGCAGTATTTT	CASNPSGRGRADTQYF
few	.	TRBV5-1	TRBJ1-1	18	TGCGCCAGCAGCTTGCTAGAAAACTGGCGGAGTGATGGCACTGAAGCTTTCTTT	CASSLLENWRSDGTEAFF